This passage covers 3 T cell receptor beta chains from one sample sequenced in a study of blood T cell repertoires in COVID-19. The assay was immunoSEQ multiplex PCR, and TCRdb's table has in-frame clones only and misses some. The sample yields 300,000 to 350,000 clones, 88% seen once. Sequences were obtained from PBMCs or T cells enriched from blood (not recorded which). All receptors come from a man aged 30 to 45 who had recovered from COVID-19.

CDR3 nucleotide sequence: TGTGCCAGTAGTAGATCGGGCACTGAAGCTTTCTTT. This gives the protein CASSRSGTEAFF. The rearrangement links TRBV19 to TRBJ1-1, with D unresolved. Per the germline V gene, CDR1 is LNHDA and CDR2 is SQIVND (reference sequence). V lost 4 bases and J 4 bases, leaving 7 bases between the germline ends. The CDR3 length is 12 residues.

The chain has TRBV9 and TRBJ2-2; D is perhaps TRBD1 (5 bases). V gave up 0 bases and J gave up 7 bases, with 7 bases separating them. The CDR3 has 13 residues. Germline lookup yields CDR1 SGDLS and CDR2 YYNGEE. The CDR3 DNA sequence: TGTGCCAGCAGCGTAGAAGGGGACGGGGAGCTGTTTTTT. It codes for CASSVEGDGELFF.

The rearrangement joins TRBV6-5 to TRBJ1-2; no clear D gene. V was pared by 0 bases and J by 0 bases, with 8 bases between. Germline CDR1 and CDR2: MNHEY and SVGAGI. The CDR3 length is 15 residues. The CDR3 loop is CASSYSSRTNYGYTF. The CDR3 region has the DNA TGTGCCAGCAGTTACTCGTCGCGGACTAACTATGGCTACACCTTC.